Each of the 21 T cell receptor beta chains below was sequenced from the same sample in a study of blood T cell repertoires in COVID-19. Libraries were prepared by immunoSEQ multiplex PCR; TCRdb keeps only in-frame clonotypes and omits some of them. The data show about 310,000 clones, 75% to 90% seen once. The material sequenced was peripheral blood. These TCRs come from a woman aged 25 to 39 with COVID-19, enrolled during active disease.

J is TRBJ1-2 and V is TRBV5-5; 7 nucleotides agree with TRBD1. The CDR3 consists of 14 residues. V shed 4 bases and J 6 bases; nucleotides not matched to a gene: 9. CDR1 and CDR2 from the germline V gene are SGHKS and YYEKEE (reference sequence). The CDR3 is CASSRETGLDGYTF. CDR3 nucleotide sequence: TGTGCCAGCAGCAGAGAGACAGGGTTGGATGGCTACACCTTC.

The V gene is TRBV20-1, the J gene TRBJ2-1; the match to TRBD2 covers 9 bases. The CDR3 runs 15 residues. Germline CDR1 is DFQATT and CDR2 is SNEGSKA (reference sequence). Trimming removed 3 bases from V and 8 bases from J; junction bases left unmatched: 11. DNA for the CDR3: TGCAGTGCTAGTGCCCTAGCGGGACCAAGGGATGAGCAGTTCTTC. It encodes CSASALAGPRDEQFF.

The V gene is TRBV27, the J gene TRBJ2-3; D might be TRBD2 (5 bases). The CDR3 consists of 14 residues. Germline CDR1 is MNHEY and CDR2 is SMNVEV (reference sequence). V was cut by 6 bases and J by 6 bases, with 16 bases left in between. CDR3 bases: TGTGCCAGCAGGCAGAGGAGTAGCGTTGATACGCAGTATTTT. As protein: CASRQRSSVDTQYF.

This clone came up once. The gene calls are TRBV5-4 and TRBJ2-1; possibly TRBD2 for D (5 bases). V was trimmed by 0 bases and J by 6 bases, leaving 10 bases between them. CDR3 length equals 14 residues. Germline CDR1 and CDR2: SGHNT and YYREEE (reference sequence). The CDR3 spells CASSLGGNANEQFF. In DNA form, the CDR3 reads TGTGCCAGCAGCTTGGGAGGGAATGCCAATGAGCAGTTCTTC.

CDR3 DNA: TGCAGCGTTGACAGGGGGGTGAACTACGAGCAGTACTTC. Translation: CSVDRGVNYEQYF. The J gene is TRBJ2-7, the V gene TRBV29-1; D may be TRBD1 (7 bases). The CDR3 loop spans 13 amino acids. Per the germline V gene, CDR1 is SQVTM and CDR2 is ANQGSEA. Trimming left V 3 bases short and J 3 bases short, with 12 bases between.

The chain employs TRBV10-3 and TRBJ2-7; 11 bases match TRBD1. The CDR3 extends over 13 amino acids. Germline values: CDR1 ENHRY, CDR2 SYGVKD. V shed 11 bases, J shed 6 bases, and the junction held 9 bases outside the gene matches. The CDR3 loop is CAVAGQGGAEQYF. The CDR3 nucleotides read TGTGCCGTCGCGGGACAGGGGGGAGCCGAGCAGTACTTC.

The rearrangement joins TRBV13 to TRBJ1-1; the D is unclear. CDR3 size: 13 residues. In germline, CDR1 is PRHDT, CDR2 FYEKMQ (reference sequence). Trimming took 1 base from V and 4 from J, leaving 7 bases between them. CDR3 protein: CASSLESSTEAFF. The CDR3 nucleotides read TGTGCCAGCAGCTTAGAATCGAGCACTGAAGCTTTCTTT.

The chain combines TRBV3-1 (or the pseudogene TRBV3-2) with TRBJ1-1; D may be TRBD1 (6 bases). The germline V gene encodes CDR1 LGHDT and CDR2 YNNKEL (reference sequence). CDR3 length equals 16 residues. Trimming took off 8 bases at V and 1 base at J, with 20 bases between the two ends. CDR3 nucleotide sequence: TGTGCCAGCGGAAAGGTATCAAAGGGACAGAACACTGAAGCTTTCTTT. Protein: CASGKVSKGQNTEAFF.

The V and J genes are TRBV4-2 and TRBJ2-7, with 11 bases identical to TRBD2. CDR1 is LGHNA and CDR2 is YNFKEQ in the germline V gene. The junction had 16 bases not matched to a gene; V was cut back by 1 base and J by 5 bases. The CDR3 contains 19 residues. Written as DNA, the CDR3 is TGTGCCAGCAGCCAAGTCGGTTGGGCTGAACTAGCGGGAGTCCACGAGCAGTACTTC. Its translation is CASSQVGWAELAGVHEQYF.

The chain uses TRBV5-4 and TRBJ2-7; TRBD1 matches at 7 bases. The CDR3 totals 13 residues. Trimming removed 4 bases from V and 3 bases from J; junction bases left unmatched: 4. Germline V gives CDR1 SGHNT, CDR2 YYREEE (reference sequence). CDR3 nucleotides: TGTGCCAGCAGCCCGGGACAGCTCTACGAGCAGTACTTC. Translation gives CASSPGQLYEQYF.

The V call is TRBV24-1, the J call TRBJ2-1, with 9 bases lining up with TRBD1. With V trimmed by 3 bases and J by 8 bases, 7 bases remained unmatched. From germline, CDR1 is KGHDR and CDR2 SFDVKD. This CDR3 is 15 amino acids long. The CDR3 loop reads CATSDPGQGSHEQFF. CDR3 in DNA: TGTGCCACCAGTGATCCGGGACAGGGTTCTCATGAGCAGTTCTTC.

The CDR3 coding sequence is TGTGCCAGCAGTGAACCAGGGAGGGTTCATCAGCCCCAGCATTTT. Translated, it gives CASSEPGRVHQPQHF. The J gene is TRBJ1-5, the V gene TRBV6-1; the D gene is possibly TRBD1 (5 bases). The CDR3 loop spans 15 amino acids. The germline V and J ends were trimmed by 2 bases and 5 bases, with 13 bases remaining between them. Germline-derived CDR1 and CDR2 are MNHNS and SASEGT.

This chain connects TRBV2 to TRBJ2-7; weak D call: TRBD1 (6 bases). The germline gives CDR1 SNHLY, CDR2 FYNNEI. The CDR3 sequence is 14 residues long. Trimming left V 2 bases short and J 4 bases short, with 12 bases between. CDR3 sequence: CASSELGQGYEQYF. CDR3 nucleotide sequence: TGTGCCAGCAGTGAACTGGGGCAGGGGTACGAGCAGTACTTC.

This clone was counted only a few times. The chain links TRBV2 to TRBJ2-4; perhaps TRBD1 as D (5 bases). This CDR3 has 14 amino acids. V was clipped by 7 bases and J by 1 base, with 11 bases between them. Germline CDR1 reads SNHLY; CDR2 reads FYNNEI. DNA for the CDR3: TGTGCCAGCAATACAGGTTCGGCCAAAAACATTCAGTACTTC. Its protein is CASNTGSAKNIQYF.

This clone was picked up one time. The CDR3 region is CASSEIGLAGDGSYEQYF. As DNA, the CDR3 is TGTGCCAGCAGCGAAATCGGACTAGCGGGAGACGGGTCCTACGAGCAGTACTTC. The V and J genes are TRBV2 and TRBJ2-7; 13 bases fit TRBD2. Germline values: CDR1 SNHLY, CDR2 FYNNEI. V trimming: 6 bases; J trimming: 1 base; junction bases outside the gene matches: 12. The CDR3 consists of 18 residues.

The chain couples TRBV24-1 to TRBJ2-3; TRBD2 matches at 9 bases. V lost 0 bases to trimming and J lost 6 bases; unmatched junction nucleotides: 6. CDR3 length: 16 residues. Germline CDR1 and CDR2: KGHDR and SFDVKD. In DNA form, the CDR3 reads TGTGCCACCAGTGATTTGGGACTAGCGAAGTCGGATACGCAGTATTTT. Encoded protein: CATSDLGLAKSDTQYF.

In this sample, this clone turned up once. The chain employs TRBV19 and TRBJ1-1; D may be TRBD1 (5 bases). This CDR3 is 16 amino acids long. Germline-derived CDR1 and CDR2 are LNHDA and SQIVND (reference sequence). Trimming removed 1 base from V and 0 bases from J, with 12 bases in between. CDR3 in amino acids: CASSIGAAGLNTEAFF. For the CDR3, the DNA is TGTGCCAGTAGTATAGGGGCCGCGGGGCTGAACACTGAAGCTTTCTTT. Full variable domain (remainder filled in from reference TRBV19 and TRBJ1-1): DGGITQSPKYLFRKEGQNVTLSCEQNLNHDAMYWYRQDPGQGLRLIYYSQIVNDFQKGDIAEGYSVSREKKESFPLTVTSAQKNPTAFYLCASSIGAAGLNTEAFFGQGTRLTVV.

This chain connects TRBV5-1 to TRBJ2-7, with D tentatively TRBD2 (7 bases). V lost 4 bases and J lost 4, with 18 bases in between. This CDR3 region has 15 residues. CDR1 is SGHRS, CDR2 YFSETQ, per germline. The CDR3 reads CASSLRGGGSYEQYF. As DNA, the CDR3 is TGCGCCAGCAGCCTTAGAGGGGGGGGCTCGTACGAGCAGTACTTC.

The rearrangement uses TRBV5-6 and TRBJ2-1, with TRBD2 identical over 14 bases. CDR3 length equals 18 residues. Trimming at V came to 2 bases and at J to 0 bases, leaving 4 bases not matched to a gene. Germline V CDR1 and CDR2: SGHDT, YYEEEE. CDR3: CASSFGLAGGISYNEQFF. Here the CDR3 DNA reads TGTGCCAGCAGCTTCGGACTAGCGGGAGGCATCTCCTACAATGAGCAGTTCTTC.

The chain recombines TRBV10-3 with TRBJ1-4, with a weak D call TRBD1 (5 bases). From germline, CDR1 is ENHRY and CDR2 SYGVKD. V lost 2 bases and J 6 bases, leaving 13 bases between the germline ends. CDR3 length: 15 amino acids. The CDR3, as DNA: TGTGCCATCAGTGAGAACATTAAAGGGGATGAAAAACTGTTTTTT. Protein sequence: CAISENIKGDEKLFF.

The chain links TRBV7-9 to TRBJ2-2; no definite D call. The V end was cut by 2 bases, the J end by 8 bases, with 12 bases between. CDR1 SEHNR and CDR2 FQNEAQ come from the germline V gene (reference sequence). The CDR3 contains 14 residues. The CDR3 coding sequence is TGTGCCAGCAGCTTATCCCTCTCAGGAGGGGAGCTGTTTTTT. Translation: CASSLSLSGGELFF.